Listed below are T cell receptor beta chains from one sample, sequenced in a study of blood T cell repertoires in COVID-19. The repertoire was sequenced with immunoSEQ multiplex PCR; TCRdb's copy has only in-frame clones and lacks some. The sample lists 150,000 to 200,000 clones; more than 75% were seen once. Sequencing input: peripheral blood. The origin of the receptors is a man aged 18 to 29 with active or convalescent COVID-19. Each CDR3 is given without its conserved first and last residue.

v_call cdr3_aa
TRBV5-4 ASSLEQGGTEAF
TRBV7-2 ASSSQGGAYGYT
TRBV5-6 ASSTPTGDLHGYT
TRBV2 ASSEVDSGISGELF
TRBV10-3 AISAVRGQKANEKLF
TRBV5-1 ASSLAHSQPQH
TRBV7-2 ASSHAQGGETQY
TRBV7-8 ASSLAETAL
TRBV5-4 ASSLSTDYEQY
TRBV25-1 ASSDGGTGDEKLF
TRBV29-1 SVAPLAGGYT
TRBV6-6 ASSALAERHNEQF
TRBV30 AWAQGYTEAF
TRBV5-6 ASSRWTGGGNTIY
TRBV28 ASSFAGGGNQPQH
TRBV5-4 ASRLQGGNSPLH
TRBV27 ASSFRQGGEKLF
TRBV7-2 ASSHGGAGYYEQY
TRBV15 ATSRGRTQGNTIY
TRBV7-9 ASSLRTGVTYNEQF
TRBV11-2 ASRTRVEDYT
TRBV2 ASGGQGAGEQY
TRBV6-5 ASSYFGSTDTQY
TRBV18 ASSPANAAEQY
TRBV20-1 SAQKQHEQF
TRBV28 ASSLQRTAYEQY
TRBV5-1 ASRHNGGQGDTQY
TRBV5-1 ASSLEAGGTEAF
TRBV12-3/TRBV12-4 ASRPGELTEAF
TRBV6-1 ASSENNNYGYT
TRBV7-3 ASSSDPGGTDTQY
TRBV7-2 ASSTQPGTAYGYT
TRBV9 ASSVDLDRSYNEQF
TRBV24-1 ATSYGQGNQPQH
TRBV19 ASSGQGYGNEQF
TRBV7-3 ASSPQGAAYNEQF
TRBV2 AGRPGTDNEKLF
TRBV9 ASSVNMGRINNEQF
TRBV25-1 ASSTAPSAREPQH
TRBV5-4 ASSQNNRANTEAF
TRBV11-3 ASSLYGTSDGTDTQY
TRBV5-1 ASSLGQGEQPQH
TRBV7-9 ASSLAPIRGAGNEQF
TRBV7-2 ASTIQGYGYT
TRBV15 ATSRVYPEPDGSPLH
TRBV11-3 ASSLTEMNTEAF
TRBV10-2 ASRGGTSGEQF
TRBV10-2 ASSDWGLAGGVDTQY
TRBV4-1 ASSQPTETYGYT
TRBV5-4 ASSYRSGRDTYEQY
TRBV18 ASSDSTSFYEQY
TRBV4-3 ASSHVLAGGPSEQY
TRBV7-2 ASSLGGRGETQY
TRBV6-4 ASSPLAGGHNEQF